This TCR beta chain was sequenced during a study of T cell changes during pregnancy in multiple sclerosis. This clone was seen only once. The CDR3 totals 13 residues. Germline CDR1 and CDR2: SEHNR and FQNEAQ (reference sequence). Trimming pared 3 bases from V and 4 bases from J, leaving 9 bases between. Repertoires were generated with immunoSEQ multiplex PCR, while TCRdb's copy carries only in-frame clones and drops some. The table has about 93,000 clones, roughly 92% seen once. Here the sequenced sample was peripheral blood, taken after pregnancy. J is TRBJ2-5 and V is TRBV7-9; possibly TRBD1 for D (5 bases). This TCR came from a female donor with multiple sclerosis, enrolled in a pregnancy study. CDR3 in amino acids: CASSFKGRETQYF. The CDR3 nucleotides are TGTGCCAGCAGCTTTAAGGGGCGAGAGACCCAGTACTTC. The full variable domain, rest sourced from reference TRBV7-9 and TRBJ2-5, is DTGVSQNPRHKITKRGQNVTFRCDPISEHNRLYWYRQTLGQGPEFLTYFQNEAQLEKSRLLSDRFSAERPKGSFSTLEIQRTEQGDSAMYLCASSFKGRETQYFGPGTRLLVL.